A selection of T cell receptor beta chains follows, all from one sample in a study of regulatory and conventional T cells in RAG deficiency. Using immunoSEQ multiplex PCR, the repertoire was profiled, and TCRdb retains in-frame clones only, with some absent. The repertoire holds tens of thousands of clones, with around 96% as singletons. These same data were also listed under a study on regulatory T cells.

Sequenced sample: CD25- CD4+ T cells sorted from blood. These receptors all come from a human donor in good health. Both conserved end residues are part of each CDR3. D genes are given only for firm matches. The size entry is marked missing in some rows and otherwise reads once, few, many or a size class.

-	TRBD1	TRBV5-1	TRBJ1-2	TGCGCCAGCAGCCTTGCGGACAGGTCGAACTATGGCTACACCTTC	CASSLADRSNYGYTF
-	-	TRBV5-8	TRBJ1-2	TGTGCCAGCAGCTCACGTTGGTCGGGGGAGATCTATGGCTACACCTTC	CASSSRWSGEIYGYTF
-	TRBD2	TRBV5-4	TRBJ2-2	TGTGCCAGCAGCCGTCAAGCGGGGGGCTACACCGGGGAGCTGTTTTTT	CASSRQAGGYTGELFF
-	-	TRBV20-1	TRBJ2-1	TGCAGTGCTCTCCTATATGAGCAGTTCTTC	CSALLYEQFF
-	TRBD1	TRBV5-1	TRBJ2-5	TGCGCCAGCAGCCCGGGCGGCACAGGGGGCGAAGAGACCCAGTACTTC	CASSPGGTGGEETQYF
-	TRBD2	TRBV5-6	TRBJ2-2	TGTGCCAGCAGCACCCGGCTAGCGGGCCATACCGGGGAGCTGTTTTTT	CASSTRLAGHTGELFF
-	TRBD1	TRBV15	TRBJ1-1	TGTGCCACCAGCCTCCTGGGACAGAAGAACACTGAAGCTTTCTTT	CATSLLGQKNTEAFF
-	TRBD2	TRBV5-6	TRBJ2-1	TGTGCCAGCAGCTTGGTTGGGACTAGCGGGAGGTATGAGCAGTTCTTC	CASSLVGTSGRYEQFF
-	-	TRBV7-2	TRBJ2-1	TGTGCCAGCACGGGTGGCAAGGCCTCCTACAATGAGCAGTTCTTC	CASTGGKASYNEQFF
-	TRBD1	TRBV4-2	TRBJ2-7	TGTGCCAGCAGCCAAGCGTTCGGGACAGCGGTATACGAGCAGTACTTC	CASSQAFGTAVYEQYF
-	TRBD1	TRBV11-2	TRBJ2-1	TGTGCCAGCAGCTTAGAGGGACAGGGGGCGGTTGAGCAGTTCTTC	CASSLEGQGAVEQFF
-	-	TRBV7-8	TRBJ1-4	TGTGCCAGCAGCGCAGATGAAAAACTGTTTTTT	CASSADEKLFF
-	TRBD1	TRBV28	TRBJ1-4	TGTGCCAGCAGGGGCTATATCGACAGGGTTTTGTTTTTT	CASRGYIDRVLFF
-	-	TRBV9	TRBJ2-7	TGTGCCAGCAGCGCCGGCTACGAGCAGTACTTC	CASSAGYEQYF
-	-	TRBV19	TRBJ2-1	TGTGCCAGTACCCCTGTGAAGGGGAAAGGTGAGCAGTTCTTC	CASTPVKGKGEQFF
-	TRBD2	TRBV5-1	TRBJ2-3	TGCGCCAGCAGCGGGGCGGGTCTAGCGGCCAGCACAGATACGCAGTATTTT	CASSGAGLAASTDTQYF
few	-	TRBV6-1	TRBJ1-1	TGTGCCAGCAGTGAGAGGGCAGGAGCTTTCTTT	CASSERAGAFF
-	-	TRBV7-2	TRBJ2-3	TGTGCCAGCAGCTTTCTCTATACGCAGTATTTT	CASSFLYTQYF
-	-	TRBV12-5	TRBJ2-3	TGTGCTAGTGGAATCGAACGCCCGGGGGAGTATTTT	CASGIERPGEYF
-	-	TRBV7-8	TRBJ2-7	TGTGCCAGCAGCCCAGGACGGACTGGCTCCTACGAGCAGTACTTC	CASSPGRTGSYEQYF
-	TRBD1	TRBV15	TRBJ1-3	TGTGCCACCAGCAGAGTTACAGGGGAAAGAAACACCATATATTTT	CATSRVTGERNTIYF
-	-	TRBV2	TRBJ1-2	TGTGCCAGCAGCATAACTACAGGGATAGGGTATGGCTACACCTTC	CASSITTGIGYGYTF
-	-	TRBV11-2	TRBJ1-3	TGTGCCAGCAGCTTAGATGCGGGGGGGCCATATTTT	CASSLDAGGPYF
-	-	TRBV7-2	TRBJ2-3	TGTGCCAGCAGCTCAATAGGTCGGGGGGCGGGAGATACGCAGTATTTT	CASSSIGRGAGDTQYF
-	-	TRBV10-3	TRBJ1-1	TGTGCCACCGCGCGAGCAGGCCGGACTGAAGCTTTCTTT	CATARAGRTEAFF
-	-	TRBV7-9	TRBJ1-5	TGTGCCAGCAGCTTAAGGGGCAGTGATCAGCCCCAGCATTTT	CASSLRGSDQPQHF
once	TRBD2	TRBV9	TRBJ2-6	TGTGCCAGCAGCCCCGAGACTAGCGGGGGTTACGGGGCCAACGTCCTGACTTTC	CASSPETSGGYGANVLTF
-	TRBD1	TRBV6-6	TRBJ1-2	TGTGCCAGCAGTTACGAGACAGGGCATGGCTACACCTTC	CASSYETGHGYTF
once	-	TRBV30	TRBJ2-3	TGTGCCTGGAGTGTAGGGGTAAAAGATACGCAGTATTTT	CAWSVGVKDTQYF
-	-	TRBV7-2	TRBJ2-1	TGTGCCAGCAGCTCCCACCCCATGACTGTCACGAATGAGCAGTTCTTC	CASSSHPMTVTNEQFF
-	TRBD1	TRBV5-1	TRBJ2-2	TGCGCCAGCAGCTTGGGGGACAGAAACACCGGGGAGCTGTTTTTT	CASSLGDRNTGELFF
-	TRBD2	TRBV5-1	TRBJ2-7	TGCGCCAGCAGCTTGGCCGGTGCGGGGACTAAGGTCTACGAGCAGTACTTC	CASSLAGAGTKVYEQYF
once	-	TRBV10-3	TRBJ2-1	TGTGCCATCAGCAGGGAGGTCGATGAGCAGTTCTTC	CAISREVDEQFF
-	-	TRBV5-1	TRBJ1-4	TGCGCCAGCAGCTTGGGAACAGGGAATGAAAAACTGTTTTTT	CASSLGTGNEKLFF
-	-	TRBV5-1	TRBJ2-3	TGCGCCAGCAGCTTGGCCGGGCCGGGGGCAGATACGCAGTATTTT	CASSLAGPGADTQYF
-	TRBD1	TRBV6-4	TRBJ1-6	TGTGCCAGCAGGGACATGGGACAGGGGACGAATTCACCCCTCCACTTT	CASRDMGQGTNSPLHF
-	TRBD2	TRBV2	TRBJ2-7	TGTGCCAGCAGTGAGCAGCGGGAGTTCAACGAGCAGTACTTC	CASSEQREFNEQYF
-	TRBD2	TRBV10-3	TRBJ2-2	TGTGCCATCGGTGAGCGGGGGGGCCCCGGGGAGCTGTTTTTT	CAIGERGGPGELFF
-	-	TRBV7-9	TRBJ1-1	TGTGCCAGCAGCTTAGCGGTAGAGAACACTGAAGCTTTCTTT	CASSLAVENTEAFF
-	TRBD2	TRBV30	TRBJ2-1	TGTGCCTGGAGTGTACGGGGGAGGGGTTCCTACAATGAGCAGTTCTTC	CAWSVRGRGSYNEQFF
-	TRBD1	TRBV5-1	TRBJ2-2	TGCGCCAGCAGCGGTAGACAGGGGGCCGGCCGGGAGCTGTTTTTT	CASSGRQGAGRELFF
-	-	TRBV7-2	TRBJ1-2	TGTGCCAGCAGCAACAACCCTGGGGGGGGCGGAGGTGGCTACACCTTC	CASSNNPGGGGGGYTF
-	TRBD1	TRBV6-5	TRBJ2-7	TGTGCCAGCACTGCCTATAGGACAGGGGTGTACGAGCAGTACTTC	CASTAYRTGVYEQYF
-	TRBD1	TRBV6-1	TRBJ2-7	TGTGCCAGCACTCCGGGACAGGGGCCCCACGAGCAGTACTTC	CASTPGQGPHEQYF
-	-	TRBV7-9	TRBJ1-1	TGTGCCAGCAGCGTAGGGGTGGCGGCCGGGGAAGCTTTCTTT	CASSVGVAAGEAFF
-	-	TRBV5-4	TRBJ1-2	TGTGCCGTCACGTCGGGGGGCCGTCGAGGGTATGGCTACACCTTC	CAVTSGGRRGYGYTF
-	-	TRBV4-3	TRBJ1-2	TGCGCCAGCAGCCAAGTAGGACAGAGCGGTGGCTACACCTTC	CASSQVGQSGGYTF
-	-	TRBV9	TRBJ1-2	TGTGCCAGCAGCGCGGCACCCGGACAGACCTATGGCTACACCTTC	CASSAAPGQTYGYTF